This T cell receptor (beta chain) is from a study of graft-versus-host responses after intestinal transplantation. About the study: Anti-thymocyte globulin induction was given to all recipients, followed by tacrolimus and steroids for roughly three years. General study points: Those patients showing graft-donor T cell macrochimerism displayed high graft-versus-host to host-versus-graft clonal ratios in allografts. Early after transplant, HvG declines were associated with peak levels of circulating GvH clones. Recipient marrow contained GvH clones, some of which appeared first in ileum or blood.

Germline-derived CDR1 and CDR2 are SQVTM and ANQGSEA. The CDR3 length is 13 residues. The V and J ends lost 7 bases and 4 bases respectively, with 13 bases between them. TCRdb's copy holds only in-frame clones and misses some; the assay was immunoSEQ multiplex PCR. This table has about 82,000 clones, 91% appearing once. About this clone: Its matching antigen is unknown.

The clonotype was recovered from a human donor who received an intestinal transplant. The V gene is TRBV29-1, the J gene TRBJ1-4; TRBD1 is a possible D gene (5 bases). This specimen consisted of unstimulated CD4+ T cells sorted from spleen or lymph node cells, obtained before intestinal transplant. The CDR3 DNA sequence: TGCAGCGCCCGCCGGGGGGTTAATGAAAAACTGTTTTTT. Protein: CSARRGVNEKLFF. Full variable domain (missing parts from reference TRBV29-1 and TRBJ1-4): SAVISQKPSRDICQRGTSLTIQCQVDSQVTMMFWYRQQPGQSLTLIATANQGSEATYESGFVIDKFPISRPNLTFSTLTVSNMSPEDSSIYLCSARRGVNEKLFFGSGTQLSVL.